Listed below are T cell receptor beta chains from one sample, sequenced in a study of siplizumab effects on memory and regulatory T cells. Libraries were prepared by immunoSEQ multiplex PCR; TCRdb keeps only in-frame clonotypes and omits some of them. The sample consists of 70,000 or so clones, over 75% of them appearing once. Sequencing was performed on Tregs sorted from blood. The receptors were sampled from a human donor in good health. Each CDR3 is given with its conserved first and last residue. D genes are given only for firm matches.

CDR3	DNA	D	V	J
CASSLGEKLFF	TGTGCCAGCAGCTTGGGAGAAAAACTGTTTTTT	NA	TRBV5-5	TRBJ1-4
CASSRVGLTDTQYF	TGTGCCAGCAGCAGGGTAGGGTTGACAGATACGCAGTATTTT	NA	TRBV7-2	TRBJ2-3
CASSTGETQYF	TGCGCCAGCAGCACGGGGGAGACCCAGTACTTC	NA	TRBV5-1	TRBJ2-5
CASSIGAGRGETQYF	TGTGCCAGTAGTATAGGTGCAGGGCGGGGAGAGACCCAGTACTTC	NA	TRBV19	TRBJ2-5
CPSPPEGQPQHF	TGCCCGTCACCCCCGGAAGGCCAGCCCCAGCATTTT	NA	TRBV21-1	TRBJ1-5
CASSIEKARDKNIQYF	TGTGCCAGTAGTATAGAAAAGGCCAGGGATAAGAACATTCAGTACTTC	NA	TRBV19	TRBJ2-4
CASSQDTRSSGANVLTF	TGTGCCAGCAGCCAAGATACGCGGAGCTCTGGGGCCAACGTCCTGACTTTC	NA	TRBV4-2	TRBJ2-6
CASSLLDEQYF	TGTGCCAGCAGCTTATTGGACGAGCAGTACTTC	NA	TRBV7-2	TRBJ2-7
CSVWSGNTIYF	TGCAGCGTTTGGTCGGGAAACACCATATATTTT	NA	TRBV29-1	TRBJ1-3
CAWSQINTGELFF	TGTGCCTGGAGCCAAATAAACACCGGGGAGCTGTTTTTT	NA	TRBV30	TRBJ2-2
CASSRDRGSGYTF	TGTGCCAGTAGTCGGGACAGGGGGTCTGGCTACACCTTC	TRBD1	TRBV19	TRBJ1-2
CASSLGGSSYEQYF	TGCGCCAGCAGCTTGGGAGGCAGCTCCTACGAGCAGTACTTC	NA	TRBV5-1	TRBJ2-7
CASSQVRDLYGYTF	TGTGCCAGCAGCCAAGTCAGGGACCTCTATGGCTACACCTTC	NA	TRBV14	TRBJ1-2
CASSLDWSPIRKLFF	TGTGCCAGCAGCTTAGATTGGTCTCCAATACGAAAACTGTTTTTT	NA	TRBV7-8	TRBJ1-4
CASSQSPREDASYEQYF	TGCGCCAGCAGTCAATCGCCCCGGGAGGACGCCTCCTACGAGCAGTACTTC	TRBD2	TRBV23-1	TRBJ2-7